A selection of T cell receptor beta chains follows, all from one sample in a study of Graves' ophthalmopathy and Graves' hyperthyroidism. Each CDR3 protein gets one entry after TCRdb re-called the multiplex PCR reads with MiXCR. This sample has some 1.1 million distinct CDR3 sequences, with about 35% found just once. Sequencing input: peripheral blood or thyroid tissue (not recorded which). These receptors originate from an adult man with Graves' hyperthyroidism. The CDR3 runs from the conserved cysteine through the conserved F or W. D genes are given only for firm matches. Clone size appears in some rows only: once, few, many, or a class for an expanded clone.

D gene,V gene,J gene,clone size,CDR3 protein,CDR3 DNA
TRBD2,TRBV9,TRBJ2-6,many,CASSPGLAGAGANVLTF,TGTGCCAGCAGCCCTGGACTAGCGGGAGCTGGGGCCAACGTCCTGACTTTC
TRBD1,TRBV4-1,TRBJ2-7,.,CASSQAMGQISYEQYF,TGCGCCAGCAGCCAAGCCATGGGACAGATCTCCTACGAGCAGTACTTC
TRBD1,TRBV7-9,TRBJ1-4,many,CASSETGDGEKLFF,TGTGCCAGCAGCGAAACAGGGGACGGTGAAAAACTGTTTTTT
.,TRBV24-1,TRBJ2-7,.,CATSDLPRSLQDPYEQYF,TGTGCCACCAGTGATTTGCCCCGGTCCCTGCAGGACCCCTACGAGCAGTACTTC
TRBD1,TRBV7-2,TRBJ2-2,few,CASRPTGVILRELFF,TGTGCCAGCAGGCCGACAGGGGTGATTCTACGGGAGCTGTTTTTT
.,TRBV20-1,TRBJ1-1,many,CSARVSPGNTEAFF,TGCAGTGCTAGAGTTTCTCCTGGGAACACTGAAGCTTTCTTT
.,TRBV15,TRBJ2-5,many,CATSAEPDRQETQYF,TGTGCCACCAGCGCGGAACCAGACAGGCAAGAGACCCAGTACTTC
.,TRBV9,TRBJ2-7,.,CASSVGGSWAGELYF,TGTGCCAGCAGCGTAGGGGGATCATGGGCCGGGGAGCTGTACTTC
.,TRBV7-7,TRBJ2-5,many,CASSLAAGSQETQYF,TGTGCCAGCAGCTTAGCAGCAGGGAGCCAAGAGACCCAGTACTTC
.,TRBV6-2/TRBV6-3,TRBJ2-5,few,CASSYSSVPETQYF,TGTGCCAGCAGTTACTCTTCCGTCCCAGAGACCCAGTACTTC
.,TRBV6-5,TRBJ1-6,few,CASSYSMGRGGGNSPLHF,TGTGCCAGCAGTTACTCGATGGGGCGTGGGGGGGGTAATTCACCCCTCCACTTT
TRBD1,TRBV6-6,TRBJ1-1,once,CASKGGQADYALEAFF,TGTGCCAGCAAAGGAGGACAGGCTGATTATGCGCTGGAAGCTTTCTTT
TRBD1,TRBV29-1,TRBJ2-2,many,CSVEGGQGRTGELFF,TGCAGCGTTGAGGGGGGACAGGGGAGAACCGGGGAGCTGTTTTTT
.,TRBV7-9,TRBJ1-4,few,CASRALSEKLFF,TGTGCCAGCAGGGCCCTTTCCGAAAAACTGTTTTTT
TRBD1,TRBV25-1,TRBJ1-4,many,CASSEKTGWHTNEKLFF,TGTGCCAGCAGTGAAAAGACAGGGTGGCATACTAATGAAAAACTGTTTTTT
.,TRBV7-8,TRBJ2-5,.,CASSLGPQGQKEETQYF,TGTGCCAGCAGCTTAGGTCCTCAGGGACAAAAGGAAGAGACCCAGTACTTC